A selection of T cell receptor beta chains follows, all from one sample in a study of cytomegalovirus exposure and HLA in healthy donors. Method: immunoSEQ multiplex PCR; TCRdb's copy keeps in-frame clones and lacks some. The sample shows just under 250,000 clones, about four fifths of them seen only once. Sequencing was performed on PBMCs. These receptors all come from a woman aged 40 to 55 in good health and CMV-seropositive. The CDR3 runs from the conserved cysteine through the conserved F or W. The D gene is left open where the match is weak. Rows give clone size only sometimes, using once, few, many, or a class for an expanded clone.

>TRBD1|-|TRBV6-5|TRBJ2-7
CASSRTTGGGGEQYF
TGTGCCAGCAGTCGAACGACAGGGGGCGGGGGGGAGCAGTACTTC
>-|-|TRBV7-3|TRBJ2-5
CASSLTGGVQETQYF
TGTGCCAGCAGCCTCACCGGGGGTGTCCAAGAGACCCAGTACTTC
>TRBD2|-|TRBV9|TRBJ2-3
CASSVGGGAGTDTQYF
TGTGCCAGCAGCGTAGGCGGGGGGGCGGGCACAGATACGCAGTATTTT
>-|-|TRBV4-1|TRBJ2-4
CASSEGSSAKNIQYF
TGCGCCAGCAGCGAAGGGAGTTCAGCCAAAAACATTCAGTACTTC
>-|-|TRBV13|TRBJ2-3
CASSAGGGGPRSTQYF
TGTGCCAGCAGCGCTGGAGGGGGGGGCCCCAGAAGTACGCAGTATTTT
>TRBD1|-|TRBV4-2|TRBJ1-5
CASSQVDRGRGNQPQHF
TGTGCCAGCAGCCAAGTAGACAGGGGGCGGGGCAATCAGCCCCAGCATTTT
>-|-|TRBV30|TRBJ2-1
CAAGVGEQFF
TGTGCCGCCGGAGTAGGTGAGCAGTTCTTC
>-|-|TRBV7-2|TRBJ2-2
CASSPTGITGELFF
TGTGCCAGCAGCCCTACAGGGATCACCGGGGAGCTGTTTTTT
>TRBD2|-|TRBV4-3|TRBJ2-1
CASSQELAGGPHEQFF
TGCGCCAGCAGCCAAGAACTAGCGGGGGGGCCCCATGAGCAGTTCTTC
>-|-|TRBV29-1|TRBJ2-1
CSVELTGSNEQFF
TGCAGCGTTGAATTAACAGGGTCCAATGAGCAGTTCTTC
>-|-|TRBV7-2|TRBJ1-4
CASSLGRVTTNEKLFF
TGTGCCAGCAGCTTAGGGAGGGTCACAACTAATGAAAAACTGTTTTTT
>TRBD2|few|TRBV19|TRBJ2-1
CASSIGTRNEQFF
TGTGCCAGTAGTATTGGGACTAGAAATGAGCAGTTCTTC
>-|-|TRBV5-1|TRBJ2-5
CASSSRPGGSQETQYF
TGCGCCAGCAGCTCACGGCCAGGTGGGTCCCAAGAGACCCAGTACTTC
>-|-|TRBV5-1|TRBJ1-2
CASSYGDIYGYTF
TGCGCCAGCAGCTACGGGGACATTTATGGCTACACCTTC
>TRBD2|-|TRBV19|TRBJ2-6
CASSKFGTSGGQRSGANVLTF
TGTGCCAGTAGTAAGTTCGGGACTAGCGGGGGGCAACGCTCTGGGGCCAACGTCCTGACTTTC
>TRBD1|-|TRBV6-5|TRBJ1-6
CASRGQGFNSPLHF
TGTGCCAGCAGGGGACAGGGATTTAATTCACCCCTCCACTTT
>TRBD2|-|TRBV5-1|TRBJ2-1
CASSLQREGNEQFF
TGCGCCAGCAGCTTGCAGCGGGAGGGAAATGAGCAGTTCTTC
>TRBD1|-|TRBV14|TRBJ2-5
CASSQPGQGAETQYF
TGTGCCAGCAGCCAACCCGGACAGGGGGCCGAGACCCAGTACTTC
>-|-|TRBV7-9|TRBJ2-5
CASSLSSGDQTQYF
TGTGCCAGCAGCTTAAGTTCGGGGGACCAGACCCAGTACTTC
>-|-|TRBV9|TRBJ1-5
CASSVEEGGQPQHF
TGTGCCAGCAGCGTAGAAGAGGGCGGTCAGCCCCAGCATTTT
>-|-|TRBV7-9|TRBJ1-2
CSSSFKGRATNYGYTF
TGTTCCAGCAGCTTCAAAGGGAGGGCCACTAACTATGGCTACACCTTC
>-|-|TRBV6-1|TRBJ1-4
CASSDPGLLEKLFF
TGTGCCAGCAGTGACCCGGGACTCCTTGAAAAACTGTTTTTT
>TRBD1|-|TRBV14|TRBJ2-5
CASSQGQGDGETQYF
TGTGCCAGCAGCCAGGGACAGGGGGATGGAGAGACCCAGTACTTC
>-|-|TRBV7-9|TRBJ1-6
CASSRTAGSGSPLHF
TGTGCCAGCAGCCGGACGGCAGGGTCAGGTTCACCCCTCCACTTT
>-|-|TRBV5-1|TRBJ2-3
CASSLWDKHTDTQYF
TGCGCCAGCAGCCTTTGGGACAAGCACACAGATACGCAGTATTTT
>-|-|TRBV4-1|TRBJ2-7
CASSQLQTAPNSYEQYF
TGCGCCAGCAGCCAACTACAGACAGCCCCAAACTCCTACGAGCAGTACTTC
>TRBD1|few|TRBV29-1|TRBJ2-2
CSGKQAGTGDTGELFF
TGCAGCGGTAAGCAAGCCGGGACAGGGGACACCGGGGAGCTGTTTTTT
>-|-|TRBV10-3|TRBJ2-2
CAISDGQGGTGELFF
TGTGCCATCAGTGATGGGCAGGGAGGCACCGGGGAGCTGTTTTTT
>-|-|TRBV29-1|TRBJ2-2
CSGTTGNTGELFF
TGCAGCGGTACGACAGGGAACACCGGGGAGCTGTTTTTT